A selection of T cell receptor beta chains follows, all from one sample in a study of shared clonotypes between healthy human individuals. The repertoire was sequenced with immunoSEQ multiplex PCR; TCRdb's copy has only in-frame clones and lacks some. Of 450,000 to 600,000 clones in the sample, approximately 79% were seen once. Sequencing was carried out using PBMCs. The receptors come from a woman between 35 and 50 years old in good health. Some clones in this sample may be carry-over from other donors' samples. Both conserved end residues are part of each CDR3. Fields, in order: D gene, V gene, J gene, clone size, CDR3 protein, CDR3 DNA. The D gene is left open where the match is weak. Size is omitted from some rows. Given values are once, few, many or a class for expanded clones.

>NA|TRBV5-1|TRBJ1-2|NA
CASSLTRDGYTF
TGCGCCAGCAGCTTGACCAGGGATGGCTACACCTTC
>NA|TRBV6-4|TRBJ1-2|NA
CASSDGLIYGYTF
TGTGCCAGCAGTGACGGCCTGATCTATGGCTACACCTTC
>TRBD1|TRBV7-2|TRBJ2-5|NA
CASSSRKSYRGRLETQYF
TGTGCCAGCAGCTCCAGAAAGTCATACAGGGGGAGGCTGGAGACCCAGTACTTC
>TRBD1|TRBV7-6|TRBJ2-5|NA
CASSLAGQGAGETQYF
TGTGCCAGCAGCTTAGCGGGCCAGGGGGCCGGGGAGACCCAGTACTTC
>TRBD1|TRBV11-2|TRBJ2-7|NA
CASSLETGMAYEQYF
TGTGCCAGCAGCTTAGAGACAGGGATGGCCTACGAGCAGTACTTC
>NA|TRBV19|TRBJ1-1|NA
CASSIQGRYTEAFF
TGTGCCAGTAGTATACAGGGTCGTTACACTGAAGCTTTCTTT
>NA|TRBV15|TRBJ2-1|NA
CATSRDLGNEQFF
TGTGCCACCAGCAGAGATTTGGGCAATGAGCAGTTCTTC
>TRBD1|TRBV11-2|TRBJ2-1|NA
CASSLTGVTDNEQFF
TGTGCCAGCAGCTTAACAGGGGTAACCGACAATGAGCAGTTCTTC
>TRBD2|TRBV11-1|TRBJ2-5|NA
CASSLARTSGQETQYF
TGTGCCAGCAGCTTAGCGCGGACTAGCGGCCAAGAGACCCAGTACTTC
>NA|TRBV5-1|TRBJ1-2|NA
CASNSGANYGYTF
TGCGCCAGCAACTCGGGCGCTAACTATGGCTACACCTTC
>NA|TRBV10-3|TRBJ2-3|few
CAISGLGLGTDTQYF
TGTGCCATCAGCGGGTTGGGGCTTGGCACAGATACGCAGTATTTT
>TRBD1|TRBV6-5|TRBJ2-7|NA
CASRQGSMDEQYF
TGTGCCAGTAGACAGGGGAGCATGGACGAGCAGTACTTC
>TRBD1|TRBV7-8|TRBJ2-7|NA
CASSLGQGTQYF
TGTGCCAGCAGCCTAGGACAGGGGACGCAGTACTTC
>TRBD1|TRBV6-1|TRBJ2-3|NA
CASKISQGATQYF
TGTGCCAGCAAGATATCACAGGGGGCTACGCAGTATTTT
>TRBD2|TRBV7-3|TRBJ2-1|once
CASSLRGSSGNNEQFF
TGTGCCAGCAGCTTAAGAGGATCTAGCGGGAACAATGAGCAGTTCTTC
>NA|TRBV6-1|TRBJ2-3|NA
CASSEAVGGADTDTQYF
TGTGCCAGCAGTGAAGCGGTAGGCGGAGCCGACACAGATACGCAGTATTTT